A single sample gave rise to the 2 T cell receptor beta chains below, sequenced in a study of blood T cells in healthy people across ages. The second PCR ran 7 to 11 cycles with a sample-barcoded 5' primer and J-beta primers. TCRdb re-called the 5' RACE reads with MiXCR, one entry per CDR3 protein. There are 600,000 to 800,000 distinct CDR3 sequences in the sample; under 25% occur only once, and around 3.4% lies in the top ten. Sample: blood. All receptors come from a man in his 70s in good health.

This clonotype was detected once. The rearrangement links TRBV7-3 to TRBJ2-3; 7 bases line up with TRBD1. The V and J ends lost 4 bases and 2 bases, in that order; junction bases with no gene match: 6. The CDR3 has 15 amino acids. Germline CDR1 and CDR2: SGHTA and FQGTGA. CDR3 loop: CASSSGRGPTDTQYF. The DNA for the CDR3 is TGTGCCAGCAGCTCCGGTAGGGGGCCCACAGATACGCAGTATTTT.

The chain is built from TRBV11-2 and TRBJ2-7; D may be TRBD2 (6 bases). CDR1 and CDR2 (germline): SGHAT, FQNNGV. The ends were cut back, 5 bases at V and 7 bases at J, with 9 bases in the middle. The CDR3 totals 11 residues. The DNA for the CDR3 is TGTGCCAGCAGCCAGCTAGCGGAGCAGTACTTC. This sequence encodes CASSQLAEQYF.